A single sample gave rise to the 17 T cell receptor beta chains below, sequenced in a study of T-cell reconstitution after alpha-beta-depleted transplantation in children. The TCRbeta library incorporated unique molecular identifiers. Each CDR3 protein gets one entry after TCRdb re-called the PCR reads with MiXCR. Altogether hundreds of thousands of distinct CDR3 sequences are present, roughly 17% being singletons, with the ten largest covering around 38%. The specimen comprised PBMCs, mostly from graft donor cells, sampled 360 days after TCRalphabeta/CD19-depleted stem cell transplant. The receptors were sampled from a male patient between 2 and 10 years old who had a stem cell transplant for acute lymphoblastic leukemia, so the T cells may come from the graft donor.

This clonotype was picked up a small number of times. DNA for the CDR3: TGTGCCATCAGTGAGTTCGTTGGTGAGCGAGGCGAGCAGTACTTC. Amino acid sequence: CAISEFVGERGEQYF. The rearrangement links TRBV10-3 to TRBJ2-7; D unclear. Germline V gene data show CDR1 as ENHRY and CDR2 as SYGVKD. This CDR3 has 15 residues. Deletions cut 1 base from V and 6 bases from J, with 16 bases between.

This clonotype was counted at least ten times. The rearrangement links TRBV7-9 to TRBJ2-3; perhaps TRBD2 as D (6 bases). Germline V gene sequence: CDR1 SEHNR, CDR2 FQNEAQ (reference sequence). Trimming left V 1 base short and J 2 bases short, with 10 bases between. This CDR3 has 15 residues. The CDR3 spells CASSLGTSHTDTQYF. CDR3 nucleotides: TGTGCCAGCAGCTTAGGTACTAGCCACACAGATACGCAGTATTTT.

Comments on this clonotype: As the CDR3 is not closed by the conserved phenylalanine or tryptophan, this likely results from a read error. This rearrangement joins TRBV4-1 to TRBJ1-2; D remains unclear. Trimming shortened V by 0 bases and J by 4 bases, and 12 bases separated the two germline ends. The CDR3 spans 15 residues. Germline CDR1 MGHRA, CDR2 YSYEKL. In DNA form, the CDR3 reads TGCGCCAGCAGCCAAGATAACGGGCCTCTCTATGGCTACACCTCC. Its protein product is CASSQDNGPLYGYTS.

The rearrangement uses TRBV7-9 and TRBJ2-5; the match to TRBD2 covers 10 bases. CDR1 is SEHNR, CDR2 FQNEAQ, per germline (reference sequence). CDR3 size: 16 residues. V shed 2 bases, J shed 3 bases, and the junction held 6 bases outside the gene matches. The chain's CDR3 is CASSLRSSGREETQYF. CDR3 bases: TGTGCCAGCAGCTTAAGGTCGAGCGGGAGGGAAGAGACCCAGTACTTC.

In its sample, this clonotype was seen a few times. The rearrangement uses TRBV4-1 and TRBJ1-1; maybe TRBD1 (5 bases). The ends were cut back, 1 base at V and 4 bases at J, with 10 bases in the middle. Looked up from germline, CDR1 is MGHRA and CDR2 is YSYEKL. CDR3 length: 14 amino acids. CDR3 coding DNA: TGCGCCAGCAGCCAAGCCGCCAGGGTCACTGAAGCTTTCTTT. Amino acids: CASSQAARVTEAFF.

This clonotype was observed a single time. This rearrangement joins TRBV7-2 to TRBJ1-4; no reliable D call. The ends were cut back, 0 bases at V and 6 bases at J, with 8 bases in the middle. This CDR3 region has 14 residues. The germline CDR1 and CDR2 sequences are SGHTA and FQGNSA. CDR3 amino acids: CASSLALWDEKLFF. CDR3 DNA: TGTGCCAGCAGCTTAGCGCTTTGGGATGAAAAACTGTTTTTT.

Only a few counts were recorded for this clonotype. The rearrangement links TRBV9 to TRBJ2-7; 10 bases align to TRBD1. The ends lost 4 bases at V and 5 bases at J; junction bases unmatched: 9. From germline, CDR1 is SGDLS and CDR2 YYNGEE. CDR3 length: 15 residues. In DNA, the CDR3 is TGTGCCAGCAGCCCGACGACAGGGGGCGTCGACGAGCAGTACTTC. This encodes CASSPTTGGVDEQYF.

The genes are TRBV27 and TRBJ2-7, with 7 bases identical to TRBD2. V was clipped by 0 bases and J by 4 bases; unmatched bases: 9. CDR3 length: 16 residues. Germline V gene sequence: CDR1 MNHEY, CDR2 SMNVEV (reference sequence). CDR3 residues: CASSLSAGVRFYEQYF. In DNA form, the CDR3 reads TGTGCCAGCAGTTTATCGGCGGGAGTAAGGTTTTACGAGCAGTACTTC.

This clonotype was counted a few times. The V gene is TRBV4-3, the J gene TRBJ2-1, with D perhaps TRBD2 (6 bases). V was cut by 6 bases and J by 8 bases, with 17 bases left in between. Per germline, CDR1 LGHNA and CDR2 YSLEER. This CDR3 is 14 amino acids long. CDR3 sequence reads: CASSLGRRGYEQFF. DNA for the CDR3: TGCGCCAGCAGTCTAGGCAGGCGGGGTTATGAGCAGTTCTTC.

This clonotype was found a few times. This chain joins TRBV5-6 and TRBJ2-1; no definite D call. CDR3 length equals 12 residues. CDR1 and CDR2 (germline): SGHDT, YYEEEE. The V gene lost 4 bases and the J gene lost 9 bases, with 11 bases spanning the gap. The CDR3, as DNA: TGTGCCAGCAGCCTGACCCTTCGTGAGCAGTTCTTC. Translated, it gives CASSLTLREQFF.

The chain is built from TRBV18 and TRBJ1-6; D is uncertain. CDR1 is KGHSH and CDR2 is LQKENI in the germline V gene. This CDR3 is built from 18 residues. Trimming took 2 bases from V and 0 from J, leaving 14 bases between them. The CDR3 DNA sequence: TGTGCCAGCTCACCATACACACAACTGAGCTCCTATAATTCACCCCTCCACTTT. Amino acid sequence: CASSPYTQLSSYNSPLHF.

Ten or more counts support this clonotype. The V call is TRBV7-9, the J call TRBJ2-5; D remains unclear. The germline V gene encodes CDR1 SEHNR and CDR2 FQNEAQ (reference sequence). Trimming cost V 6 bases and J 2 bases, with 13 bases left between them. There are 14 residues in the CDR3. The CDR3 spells CASSSFWDQETQYF. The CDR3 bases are TGTGCCAGCAGTTCCTTTTGGGATCAAGAGACCCAGTACTTC.

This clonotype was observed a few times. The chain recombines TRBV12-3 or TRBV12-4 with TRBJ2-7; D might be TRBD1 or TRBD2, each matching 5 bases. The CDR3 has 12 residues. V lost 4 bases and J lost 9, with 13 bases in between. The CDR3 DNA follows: TGTGCCAGCAGTTATGGGGGAATTGGGCAGTACTTC. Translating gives CASSYGGIGQYF.

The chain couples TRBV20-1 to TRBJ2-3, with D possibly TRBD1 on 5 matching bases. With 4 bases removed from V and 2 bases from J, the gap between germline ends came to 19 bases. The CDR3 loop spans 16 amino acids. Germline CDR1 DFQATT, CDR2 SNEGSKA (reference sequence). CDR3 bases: TGCAGTGCTAACCACCGGCAGGGAACTTTCACAGATACGCAGTATTTT. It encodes CSANHRQGTFTDTQYF.

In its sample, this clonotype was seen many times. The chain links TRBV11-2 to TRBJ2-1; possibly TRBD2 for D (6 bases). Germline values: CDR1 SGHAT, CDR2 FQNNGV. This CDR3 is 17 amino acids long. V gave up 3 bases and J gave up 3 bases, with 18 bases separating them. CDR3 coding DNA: TGTGCCAGCAGCTTGGGGAGCGGGTGGCCGATCTACAATGAGCAGTTCTTC. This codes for CASSLGSGWPIYNEQFF.

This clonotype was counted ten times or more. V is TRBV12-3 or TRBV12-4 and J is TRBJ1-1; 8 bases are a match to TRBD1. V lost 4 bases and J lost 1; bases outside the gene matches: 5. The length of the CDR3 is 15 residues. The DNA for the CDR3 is TGTGCCAGCAGTTCGCGGACAGGGACGAACACTGAAGCTTTCTTT. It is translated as CASSSRTGTNTEAFF.

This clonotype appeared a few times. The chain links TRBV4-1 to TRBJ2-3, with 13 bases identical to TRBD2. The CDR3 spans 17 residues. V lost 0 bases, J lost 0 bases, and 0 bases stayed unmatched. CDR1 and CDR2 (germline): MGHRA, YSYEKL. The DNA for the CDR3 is TGCGCCAGCAGCCAAGAGGGACTAGCGGGAAGCACAGATACGCAGTATTTT. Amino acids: CASSQEGLAGSTDTQYF.